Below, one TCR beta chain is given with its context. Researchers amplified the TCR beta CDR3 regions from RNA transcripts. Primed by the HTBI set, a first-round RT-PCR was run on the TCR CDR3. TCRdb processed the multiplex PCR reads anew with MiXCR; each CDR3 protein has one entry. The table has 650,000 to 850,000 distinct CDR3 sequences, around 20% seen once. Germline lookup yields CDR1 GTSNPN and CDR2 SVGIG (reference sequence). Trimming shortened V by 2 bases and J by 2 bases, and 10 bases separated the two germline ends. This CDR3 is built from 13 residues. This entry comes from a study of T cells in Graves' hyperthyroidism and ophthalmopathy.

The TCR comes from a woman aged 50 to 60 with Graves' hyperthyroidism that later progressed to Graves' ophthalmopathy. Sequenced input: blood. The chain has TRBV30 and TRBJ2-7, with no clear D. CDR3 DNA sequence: TGTGCCTGGAGTCCCAGTGGGGCCTACGAGCAGTACTTC. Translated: CAWSPSGAYEQYF.